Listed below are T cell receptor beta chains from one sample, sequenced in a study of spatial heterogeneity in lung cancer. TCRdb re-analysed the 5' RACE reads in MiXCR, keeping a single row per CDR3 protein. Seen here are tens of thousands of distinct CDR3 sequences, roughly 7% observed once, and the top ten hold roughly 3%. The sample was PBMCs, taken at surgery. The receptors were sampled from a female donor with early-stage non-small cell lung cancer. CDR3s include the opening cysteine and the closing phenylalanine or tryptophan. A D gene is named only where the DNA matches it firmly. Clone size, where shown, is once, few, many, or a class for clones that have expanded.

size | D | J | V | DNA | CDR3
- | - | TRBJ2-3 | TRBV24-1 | TGTGCCACCAGCCCGGGGAGTCTAGCACACGCAGATACGCAGTATTTT | CATSPGSLAHADTQYF
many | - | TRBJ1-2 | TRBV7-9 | TGTGCCAGCAGCTTAGCGCGGCAGGGTTATGGCTACACCTTC | CASSLARQGYGYTF
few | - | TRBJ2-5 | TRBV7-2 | TGTGCCAGCAGCTCGTTGGACGGACGAGTCGGAGAGACCCAGTACTTC | CASSSLDGRVGETQYF
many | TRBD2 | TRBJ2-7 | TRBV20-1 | TGCAGTGCCGCCCCCTTTCTGCGGGGGGACTTCTACGAGCAGTACTTC | CSAAPFLRGDFYEQYF
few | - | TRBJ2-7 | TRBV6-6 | TGTGCCAGCAGTAACTCGAAGTACGAGCAGTACTTC | CASSNSKYEQYF
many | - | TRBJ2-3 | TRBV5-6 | TGTGCCAGCAGCTTGCGGGAAAGGCAGGGATTGGATACGCAGTATTTT | CASSLRERQGLDTQYF
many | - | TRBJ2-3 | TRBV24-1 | TGTGCCACCAGTGATGGCGGGGACAGCCTAATTTCCACAGATACGCAGTATTTT | CATSDGGDSLISTDTQYF
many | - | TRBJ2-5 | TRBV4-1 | TGCGCCAGCAGCCAACGAACAGGGGAGACCCAGTACTTC | CASSQRTGETQYF
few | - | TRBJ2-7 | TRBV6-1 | TGTGCCAGCAGTGAACCCGCAGGGGTTGCCTACGAGCAGTACTTC | CASSEPAGVAYEQYF
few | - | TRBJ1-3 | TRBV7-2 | TGTGCCAGCAGCTTAAATTGGGGGTCTGGAAACACCATATATTTT | CASSLNWGSGNTIYF
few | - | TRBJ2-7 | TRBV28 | TGTGCCAGCAGTATTCCATGGTCCCCCTACGAGCAGTACTTC | CASSIPWSPYEQYF
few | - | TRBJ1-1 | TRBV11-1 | TGTGCCAGCAGCTTAGCATACGATAACACTGAAGCTTTCTTT | CASSLAYDNTEAFF
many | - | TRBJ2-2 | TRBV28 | TGTGCCAGCAGGAGCCCGGTGGGGGGCTTGACAGGGGAGCTGTTTTTT | CASRSPVGGLTGELFF
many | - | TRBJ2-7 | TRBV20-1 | TGCAGTGCTAGTGTGAGCACCTACGAGCAGTACTTC | CSASVSTYEQYF
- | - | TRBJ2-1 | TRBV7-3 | TGTGCCAGCAGCCCTCCCTATAGTCCCAATGAGCAGTTCTTC | CASSPPYSPNEQFF
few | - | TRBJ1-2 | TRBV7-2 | TGTGCCAGCAGCCAAGGGGCCCCACAGGGCGGAGGCTACACCTTC | CASSQGAPQGGGYTF
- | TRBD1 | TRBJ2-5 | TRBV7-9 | TGTGCCAGCCGTCCGGGACAGGGGACAGAGACCCAGTACTTC | CASRPGQGTETQYF
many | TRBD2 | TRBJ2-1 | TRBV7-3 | TGTGCCAGCAGCTTAATGGGGAGACTAGCCCTATCCTACAATGAGCAGTTCTTC | CASSLMGRLALSYNEQFF
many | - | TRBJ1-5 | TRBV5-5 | TGTGCCAGCAGCTTGAGGTCGGACAGCTCCAATCAGCCCCAGCATTTT | CASSLRSDSSNQPQHF
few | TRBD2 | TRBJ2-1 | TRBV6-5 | TGTGCCAGCAGGTTAGCGGGTGACCGCTACAATGAGCAGTTCTTC | CASRLAGDRYNEQFF
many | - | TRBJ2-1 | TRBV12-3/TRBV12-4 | TGTGCCAGCAGTTGGGTCCATGAGCAGTTCTTC | CASSWVHEQFF
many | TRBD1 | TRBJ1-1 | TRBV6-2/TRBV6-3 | TGTGCCAGCAGAAATACAGGGGTAAGAGAAGCTTTCTTT | CASRNTGVREAFF
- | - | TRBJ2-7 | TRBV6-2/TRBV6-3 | TGTGCCAGCAGTTACTCGATGCTAGCCAGACCCTACGAGCAGTACTTC | CASSYSMLARPYEQYF
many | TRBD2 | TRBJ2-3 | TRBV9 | TGTGCCAGCAGCGGCCGGGACTGGGGGAGGGCGCAGTATTTT | CASSGRDWGRAQYF
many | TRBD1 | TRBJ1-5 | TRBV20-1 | TGCAGTGCTAGAACGGGACAGGGGGTTCAGCCCCAGCATTTT | CSARTGQGVQPQHF
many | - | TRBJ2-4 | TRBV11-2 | TGTGCCAGCAGCCCATCTCCCCCAGGGGTCGGATACATTCAGTACTTC | CASSPSPPGVGYIQYF
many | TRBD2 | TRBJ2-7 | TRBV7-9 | TGTGCCAGCACCATCGGGGGAGGGATCGAGCAGTACTTC | CASTIGGGIEQYF
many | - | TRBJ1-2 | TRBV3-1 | TGTGCCAGCAGCCAGGCAGAGCTGCCTAACTATGGCTACACCTTC | CASSQAELPNYGYTF